What follows describes a single T cell receptor beta chain. The sample comes from a study of blood T cell repertoires in COVID-19. Study overall: In each case, the material was cDNA or gDNA derived from T cells, B-cell-depleted T cells, or PBMCs.

Sequencing was performed with immunoSEQ multiplex PCR; in TCRdb, only in-frame clones are kept and a portion is missing. The repertoire consists of about 20,000 clones, with around 74% occurring once and the leading ten covering about 61%. The germline gives CDR1 SGHTA, CDR2 FQGTGA. The germline V and J ends were trimmed by 5 bases and 2 bases, with 11 bases remaining between them. This CDR3 spans 14 amino acids. Sequencing input: peripheral blood. The TCR originated in a man at least 80 years old with acute or convalescent COVID-19. The V call is TRBV7-3, the J call TRBJ2-3; maybe TRBD2 (5 bases). CDR3 loop: CASSPSRDTDTQYF. The CDR3 nucleotides read TGTGCCAGCAGCCCTAGCCGGGACACAGATACGCAGTATTTT.